The T cell receptor beta chain under discussion was sequenced for a study of identifying expanded T cells in peripheral blood. The CDR3 sequence is 14 residues long. Germline values: CDR1 SGHTA, CDR2 FQGNSA. V lost 5 bases, J lost 4 bases, and 14 bases lay in between. This clone has only one observation. Its antigen is as yet unknown. Collection occurred without any documented infections or immune events in donors. Some clones are missing from TCRdb's copy, which holds only in-frame ones; the method was immunoSEQ multiplex PCR. The table lists tens of thousands of clones, around 89% of them singletons. Findings of the study overall: Over about two and four weeks, about 16 and 20 clones changed, versus approximately 1.1 between replicates. Clone count variance between roughly 2-week samples rose with total template count.

The chain is built from TRBV7-2 and TRBJ1-2; a weak D match, TRBD1 (6 bases). The sample comprised blood. This clonotype was obtained from a person aged 18 to 75 in good health. CDR3 nucleotide sequence: TGTGCCAGCAGCATTGGACAGAAGGTCTATGGCTACACCTTC. Its protein product is CASSIGQKVYGYTF.